These 23 T cell receptor beta chains originate from one sample sequenced in a study of cytomegalovirus exposure and HLA in healthy donors. The protocol was immunoSEQ multiplex PCR, while the TCRdb copy is restricted to in-frame clones and leaves out a portion. Among fewer than 85,000 clones listed, around 95% were seen once. The sequencing sample was made of PBMCs. These receptors were collected from a woman aged 18 to 35 in good health and CMV-seronegative.

This clone is a singleton in its sample. This rearrangement joins TRBV11-1 to TRBJ1-1; 7 bases align to TRBD1. CDR3 size: 14 residues. In germline, CDR1 is SGHAT, CDR2 FQDESV (reference sequence). V lost 4 bases, J lost 5 bases, and 7 bases stayed unmatched. The CDR3 is CASSYRGGRTEAFF. CDR3 in DNA: TGTGCCAGCAGCTACAGGGGCGGTAGAACTGAAGCTTTCTTT.

This CDR3 is CASSFQGDVYGYTF. CDR3 nucleotides: TGTGCCAGCTCATTTCAGGGGGACGTATATGGCTACACCTTC. This rearrangement joins TRBV18 to TRBJ1-2, with 7 bases identical to TRBD1. CDR1 and CDR2 from the germline V gene are KGHSH and LQKENI. The CDR3 extends over 14 amino acids. With 5 bases clipped from V and 5 bases from J, the junction kept 8 bases outside the gene matches.

The V gene is TRBV5-1, the J gene TRBJ2-3, with D possibly matching TRBD2 (7 bases). Germline values: CDR1 SGHRS, CDR2 YFSETQ. V lost 7 bases and J 1 base, leaving 22 bases between the germline ends. The CDR3 has 17 amino acids. In nucleotides, the CDR3 is TGCGCCAGCGAGGTCTTTGGGGGGGGGCTCGGCACAGATACGCAGTATTTT. It yields the protein CASEVFGGGLGTDTQYF.

V and J are TRBV27 and TRBJ2-1; 8 bases match TRBD2. The germline CDR1 and CDR2 sequences are MNHEY and SMNVEV (reference sequence). The CDR3 sequence is 16 residues long. V shed 7 bases and J 6 bases; nucleotides not matched to a gene: 14. The CDR3 coding sequence is TGTGCCAGCATCCCGTGGGGGACTAGTAAAAGCAATGAGCAGTTCTTC. It translates to CASIPWGTSKSNEQFF.

CDR3 coding DNA: TGTGCCAGCAGCGTAGGGTCTAGCGGGGGGGCCGGGGTCACAGATACGCAGTATTTT. Translated, it gives CASSVGSSGGAGVTDTQYF. The chain couples TRBV9 to TRBJ2-3; 12 positions agree with TRBD2. Germline V CDR1 and CDR2: SGDLS, YYNGEE. The CDR3 is made up of 19 amino acids. The ends lost 0 bases at V and 2 bases at J; junction bases unmatched: 10.

This chain links TRBV5-6 with TRBJ2-2; 9 nucleotides agree with TRBD2. Germline V gene data show CDR1 as SGHDT and CDR2 as YYEEEE. There are 13 residues in the CDR3. V dropped 10 bases and J dropped 6; count of bases not matched to a gene: 7. The CDR3 coding sequence is TGTGCCGTCCAGCGCGGGGGGGCCGGGGAGCTGTTTTTT. Protein sequence: CAVQRGGAGELFF.

The V and J genes are TRBV6-5 and TRBJ2-2; 10 positions match TRBD1. Germline CDR1 is MNHEY and CDR2 is SVGAGI. The CDR3 contains 14 residues. The junction had 3 bases not matched to a gene; V was cut back by 8 bases and J by 3 bases. The CDR3 DNA reads as TGTGCCAGCGGAGGGACAGGGGACACCGGGGAGCTGTTTTTT. Translating gives CASGGTGDTGELFF.

The rearrangement links TRBV30 to TRBJ2-1; no reliable D call. This CDR3 region has 14 residues. The V end was cut by 0 bases, the J end by 4 bases, with 10 bases between. Germline CDR1 GTSNPN, CDR2 SVGIG (reference sequence). For the CDR3, the DNA is TGTGCCTGGAGTGTTGCTAGTTTGTACAATGAGCAGTTCTTC. Translation: CAWSVASLYNEQFF.

The chain links TRBV5-4 to TRBJ1-1; 11 bases agree with TRBD1. Germline CDR1 and CDR2: SGHNT and YYREEE (reference sequence). This CDR3 is built from 15 residues. The trim removed 5 bases at V and 1 base at J, leaving 4 bases unmatched. The CDR3: CASSHGQGANTEAFF. The CDR3 DNA follows: TGTGCCAGCAGTCACGGACAGGGGGCGAACACTGAAGCTTTCTTT. The full variable domain, completed using reference TRBV5-4 and TRBJ1-1, is ETGVTQSPTHLIKTRGQQVTLRCSSQSGHNTVSWYQQALGQGPQFIFQYYREEENGRGNFPPRFSGLQFPNYSSELNVNALELDDSALYLCASSHGQGANTEAFFGQGTRLTVV.

The rearrangement joins TRBV27 to TRBJ2-1; 11 positions agree with TRBD2. The CDR3 has 15 amino acids. Looked up from germline, CDR1 is MNHEY and CDR2 is SMNVEV (reference sequence). Losses at the gene ends were 3 bases for V and 9 bases for J; bases not matched to a gene: 7. CDR3 protein: CASSFVSSGGREQFF. The DNA of the CDR3 is TGTGCCAGCAGTTTTGTTTCTAGCGGGGGGCGTGAGCAGTTCTTC.

The chain employs TRBV6-5 and TRBJ1-1; D may be TRBD1 (5 bases). Trimming cost V 9 bases and J 6 bases, with 8 bases left between them. The CDR3 loop spans 10 amino acids. Germline CDR1 reads MNHEY; CDR2 reads SVGAGI. The CDR3 DNA follows: TGTGCCAGTCAGGGTGCTGAAGCTTTCTTT. It is translated as CASQGAEAFF.

The J gene is TRBJ1-6, the V gene TRBV10-2, with TRBD1 matching 7 bases. Germline lookup yields CDR1 WSHSY and CDR2 SAAADI. Germline trimming cut 6 bases from V and 10 bases from J; bases unmatched to any gene: 3. This CDR3 has 12 amino acids. CDR3 amino acids: CASSRGESPLHF. Written as DNA, the CDR3 is TGCGCCAGCAGCAGGGGGGAATCACCCCTCCACTTT.

The sample holds one count of this clone. V and J are TRBV18 and TRBJ1-6, with TRBD1 matching 9 bases. Germline CDR1 is KGHSH and CDR2 is LQKENI. J lost 3 bases, V lost 0 bases, and 0 bases had no gene match. The CDR3 loop spans 16 amino acids. The DNA of the CDR3 is TGTGCCAGCTCACCACCGGACAGGGGCTATAATTCACCCCTCCACTTT. It codes for CASSPPDRGYNSPLHF.

The genes are TRBV2 and TRBJ2-5; TRBD1 matches 9 bases. CDR3 length: 13 residues. Germline CDR1 SNHLY, CDR2 FYNNEI. CDR3 nucleotides: TGTGCGACCCAGGGGACAGGGAAGGGGACCCAGTACTTC. Translation gives CATQGTGKGTQYF.

V usage is TRBV9 and J usage is TRBJ2-1, with 9 bases fitting TRBD2. The CDR3 runs to 15 residues. Per the germline V gene, CDR1 is SGDLS and CDR2 is YYNGEE. V shed 3 bases and J 3 bases; nucleotides not matched to a gene: 4. The CDR3 is CASSAGTSNYNEQFF. In DNA form, the CDR3 reads TGTGCCAGCAGCGCTGGGACTAGCAACTACAATGAGCAGTTCTTC.

This chain uses TRBV15 with TRBJ2-7; perhaps TRBD1 as D (5 bases). The germline gives CDR1 LNHNV, CDR2 YYDKDF (reference sequence). Trimming cost V 8 bases and J 0 bases, with 11 bases left between them. The CDR3 runs 13 residues. In nucleotides, the CDR3 is TGTGCCACCTCGGCAGGGCTCTCCTACGAGCAGTACTTC. Its translation is CATSAGLSYEQYF.

J is TRBJ1-1 and V is TRBV5-1; D is undetermined. V gave up 3 bases and J gave up 1 base, with 13 bases separating them. The germline gives CDR1 SGHRS, CDR2 YFSETQ. The CDR3 totals 15 residues. The CDR3 bases are TGCGCCAGCAGCTACTCGGGTAGTGGGAACACTGAAGCTTTCTTT. Translated: CASSYSGSGNTEAFF.

The rearrangement links TRBV9 to TRBJ2-7; 7 nucleotides align to TRBD1. Germline trimming cut 5 bases from V and 1 base from J; bases unmatched to any gene: 9. The CDR3 has 15 residues. Looked up from germline, CDR1 is SGDLS and CDR2 is YYNGEE. The CDR3 reads CASSRTGTESYEQYF. The CDR3 DNA sequence: TGTGCCAGCAGTAGAACCGGGACAGAGTCCTACGAGCAGTACTTC.

In this sample, this clone turned up once. The gene calls are TRBV2 and TRBJ2-3; 12 nucleotides line up with TRBD2. The CDR3 is 15 residues long. Trimming cost V 4 bases and J 6 bases; bases outside gene matches: 5. Germline assignment: CDR1 SNHLY and CDR2 FYNNEI. CDR3: CASSGLAGALDTQYF. CDR3 sequence (DNA): TGTGCCAGCAGTGGACTAGCGGGGGCCCTCGATACGCAGTATTTT. Variable domain in full (rest from reference TRBV2 and TRBJ2-3): EPEVTQTPSHQVTQMGQEVILRCVPISNHLYFYWYRQILGQKVEFLVSFYNNEISEKSEIFDDQFSVERPDGSNFTLKIRSTKLEDSAMYFCASSGLAGALDTQYFGPGTRLTVL.

The chain recombines TRBV19 with TRBJ1-6, with D uncertain. This CDR3 has 13 residues. Germline CDR1 is LNHDA and CDR2 is SQIVND (reference sequence). V lost 10 bases and J 7 bases, leaving 14 bases between the germline ends. This chain's CDR3 is CATSKEPNSPLHF. CDR3 nucleotides: TGTGCCACCTCGAAGGAGCCGAATTCACCCCTCCACTTT.

This sequence joins TRBV29-1 and TRBJ1-1; 9 bases agree with TRBD1. V was pared by 4 bases and J by 6 bases, with 9 bases of the junction left unmatched. CDR1 and CDR2 from the germline V gene are SQVTM and ANQGSEA. The CDR3 is 14 amino acids. The chain's CDR3 is CSVAVQGAYSEAFF. The CDR3 coding sequence is TGCAGCGTTGCTGTACAGGGGGCTTACTCTGAAGCTTTCTTT.

The CDR3 spells CASSLRDRTYEQYF. The CDR3 coding sequence is TGTGCCAGCTCACTCCGGGACAGAACCTACGAGCAGTACTTC. The chain recombines TRBV18 with TRBJ2-7; 7 bases match TRBD1. The V segment lost 4 bases and the J segment 2 bases; nucleotides outside the gene matches: 5. This CDR3 has 14 residues. CDR1 and CDR2 (germline): KGHSH, LQKENI.

This clone was seen only once. The chain is built from TRBV7-6 and TRBJ2-7; D possibly corresponds to TRBD2 (6 bases). The CDR3 extends over 16 amino acids. Germline V gene lookup returns CDR1 SGHVS and CDR2 FNYEAQ. The V gene lost 5 bases and the J gene lost 1 base, with 18 bases spanning the gap. In DNA form, the CDR3 reads TGTGCCAGCAGCCCCGTCGGCGGGGTAGCATCCTACGAGCAGTACTTC. Amino acids: CASSPVGGVASYEQYF.